This T cell receptor (beta chain) was captured by sequencing in a study of T cells in women clearing cervical HPV infection. Background on the study: Case blood was drawn when the lesion was first found; control blood after infection became undetectable.

Average input was roughly 1,100 ng genomic DNA for immunoSEQ TCR beta CDR3 amplification. Clones were read by immunoSEQ multiplex PCR, and TCRdb kept only the in-frame ones, dropping some. Here the sample table reports 27,000 or so clones. General study findings and limits: Timing of associations relative to infection is unclear; T-cell subsets were not isolated.

To note about this clone: What it binds is unknown.

The specimen sequenced was blood buffy coat. This receptor was obtained from a woman between 18 and 70 years old with a cervical HPV16 infection that either progressed to CIN3+ or cleared (not recorded which).

CDR3 DNA, as far as it was read: TGTGCCAGCAGTCCTCGACTGGCAGGGGTCTACTATGGC. It is translated as CASSPRLAGVYYG. The whole CDR3 sequence is CASSPRLAGVYYGYTF. J is TRBJ1-2 and V is TRBV2; maybe TRBD1 (6 bases). The read falls 3 residues short of the CDR3 end, and the missing part is taken from the germline J gene. Per the germline V gene, CDR1 is SNHLY and CDR2 is FYNNEI. This CDR3 has 16 residues. V was clipped by 5 bases and J by 3 bases, with 19 bases between them. Variable domain in full (rest from reference TRBV2 and TRBJ1-2): EPEVTQTPSHQVTQMGQEVILRCVPISNHLYFYWYRQILGQKVEFLVSFYNNEISEKSEIFDDQFSVERPDGSNFTLKIRSTKLEDSAMYFCASSPRLAGVYYGYTFGSGTRLTVV.